This T cell receptor beta chain is from a study of T cell responses to AZD1222 COVID-19 vaccine. Clones were read by immunoSEQ multiplex PCR, and TCRdb kept only the in-frame ones, dropping some. The data show roughly 150,000 clones, 90% seen once. This CDR3 is built from 14 residues. Per the germline V gene, CDR1 is LNHDA and CDR2 is SQIVND (reference sequence). The V end was cut by 3 bases, the J end by 7 bases, with 15 bases between. Sequenced material: peripheral blood, taken 28 days after the second AZD1222 dose. This rearrangement joins TRBV19 to TRBJ2-5; either TRBD1 or TRBD2 may fit D (5 bases each). This clonotype originated in an adult who received the AZD1222 COVID-19 vaccine. CDR3 DNA: TGTGCCAGTAGTATGGGGGACGGTGACATGACCCAGTACTTC. Translated, it gives CASSMGDGDMTQYF.